This T cell receptor (beta chain) stems from a study of blood T cell repertoires in COVID-19. Trimming took off 0 bases at V and 2 bases at J, with 7 bases between the two ends. This CDR3 contains 14 residues. Germline CDR1 is LNHNV and CDR2 is YYDKDF (reference sequence). Study processing details: Using reference gene primer amplification, nucleated cell counts were estimated. TCRdb's copy holds only in-frame clones and misses some; the assay was immunoSEQ multiplex PCR. The V and J calls and clone size were taken over from that table, and D and trimming were inferred from the DNA. Of 200,000 to 250,000 clones listed, around 84% are singletons. This clone was detected only once.

The chain couples TRBV15 to TRBJ1-2; maybe TRBD1 (6 bases). Sequenced: PBMCs or T cells enriched from blood (not recorded which). The TCR comes from a woman aged 40 to 49 with acute COVID-19. The CDR3 sequence is CATSRERGNYGYTF. The CDR3 nucleotides are TGTGCCACCAGCAGAGAAAGGGGGAACTATGGCTACACCTTC.